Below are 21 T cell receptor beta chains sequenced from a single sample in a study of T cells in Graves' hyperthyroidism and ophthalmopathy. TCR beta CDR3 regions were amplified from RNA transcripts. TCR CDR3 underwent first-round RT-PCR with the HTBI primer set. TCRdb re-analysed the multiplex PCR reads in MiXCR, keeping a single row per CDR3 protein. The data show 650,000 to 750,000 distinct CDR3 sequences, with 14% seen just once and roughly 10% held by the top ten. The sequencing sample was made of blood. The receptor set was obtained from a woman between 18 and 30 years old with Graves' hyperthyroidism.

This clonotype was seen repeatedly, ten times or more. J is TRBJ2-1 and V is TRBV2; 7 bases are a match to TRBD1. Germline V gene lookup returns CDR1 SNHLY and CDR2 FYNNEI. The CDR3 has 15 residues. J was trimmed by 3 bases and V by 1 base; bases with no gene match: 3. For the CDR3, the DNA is TGTGCCAGCAGTGAAGGGGACAGACTCTACAATGAGCAGTTCTTC. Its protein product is CASSEGDRLYNEQFF.

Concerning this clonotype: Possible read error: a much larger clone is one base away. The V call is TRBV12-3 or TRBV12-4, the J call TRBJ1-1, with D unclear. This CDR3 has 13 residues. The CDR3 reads CTSSTDLNTEAFF. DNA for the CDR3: TGTACCAGCAGTACTGATTTGAACACTGAAGCTTTCTTT.

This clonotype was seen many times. This CDR3 reads CASSFSGQLYYEQYF. The CDR3 DNA is TGTGCCAGCAGTTTCTCGGGACAGCTTTACTACGAGCAGTACTTC. The rearrangement uses TRBV27 and TRBJ2-7, with 7 bases fitting TRBD1. The trim removed 3 bases at V and 3 bases at J, leaving 8 bases unmatched. CDR3 length equals 15 residues. CDR1 is MNHEY, CDR2 SMNVEV, per germline (reference sequence).

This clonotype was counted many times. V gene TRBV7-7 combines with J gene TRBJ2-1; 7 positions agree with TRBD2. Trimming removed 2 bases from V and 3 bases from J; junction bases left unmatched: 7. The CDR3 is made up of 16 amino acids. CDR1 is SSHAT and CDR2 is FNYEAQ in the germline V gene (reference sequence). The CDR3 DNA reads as TGTGCCAGCAGCTTAAAAAGCGGGGCCGTCTACAATGAGCAGTTCTTC. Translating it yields CASSLKSGAVYNEQFF. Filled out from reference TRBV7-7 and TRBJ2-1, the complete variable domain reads GAGVSQSPRYKVTKRGQDVTLRCDPISSHATLYWYQQALGQGPEFLTYFNYEAQPDKSGLPSDRFSAERPEGSISTLTIQRTEQRDSAMYRCASSLKSGAVYNEQFFGPGTRLTVL.

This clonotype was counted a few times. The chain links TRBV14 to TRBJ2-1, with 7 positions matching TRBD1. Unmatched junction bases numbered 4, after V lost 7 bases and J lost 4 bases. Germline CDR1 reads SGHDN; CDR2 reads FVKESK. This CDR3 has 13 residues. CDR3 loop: CASNRGAYNEQFF. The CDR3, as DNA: TGTGCCAGCAACAGGGGTGCGTACAATGAGCAGTTCTTC.

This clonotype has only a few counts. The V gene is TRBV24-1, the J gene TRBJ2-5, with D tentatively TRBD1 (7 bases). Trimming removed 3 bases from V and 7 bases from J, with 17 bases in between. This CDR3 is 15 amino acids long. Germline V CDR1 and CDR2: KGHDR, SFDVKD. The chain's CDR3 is CATSDGRDSSRTQYF. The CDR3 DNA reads TGTGCCACCAGTGATGGGCGGGACAGTTCCAGGACCCAGTACTTC.

In nucleotides, the CDR3 is TGTGCCAGCAGCCGAGCCGGGACCGACCTCCGGGGCGAGCAGTACTTC. This translates into CASSRAGTDLRGEQYF. The V and J genes are TRBV11-3 and TRBJ2-7, with D tentatively TRBD1 or TRBD2 (5 bases each). CDR1 and CDR2 from the germline V gene are SGHNT and YENEEA. This CDR3 has 16 residues. V shed 5 bases and J shed 6 bases, with 23 bases lying between them.

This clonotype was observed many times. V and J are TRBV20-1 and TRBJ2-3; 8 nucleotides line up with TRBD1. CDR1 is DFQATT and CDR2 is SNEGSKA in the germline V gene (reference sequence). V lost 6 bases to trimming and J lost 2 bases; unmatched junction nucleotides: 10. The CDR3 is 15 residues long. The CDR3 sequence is CSAPPDRGATDTQYF. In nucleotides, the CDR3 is TGCAGTGCGCCCCCCGACAGGGGAGCCACAGATACGCAGTATTTT.

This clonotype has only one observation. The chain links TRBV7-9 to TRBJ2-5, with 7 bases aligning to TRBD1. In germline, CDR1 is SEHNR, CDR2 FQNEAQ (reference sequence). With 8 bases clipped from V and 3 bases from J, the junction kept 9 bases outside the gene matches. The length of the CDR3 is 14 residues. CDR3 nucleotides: TGTGCCAGCGCACGACCTGACAGGGAAGAGACCCAGTACTTC. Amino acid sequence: CASARPDREETQYF.

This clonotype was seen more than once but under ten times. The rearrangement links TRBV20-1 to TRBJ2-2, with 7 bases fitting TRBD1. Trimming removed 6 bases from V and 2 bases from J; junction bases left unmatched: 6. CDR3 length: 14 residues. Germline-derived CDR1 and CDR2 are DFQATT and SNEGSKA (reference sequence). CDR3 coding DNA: TGCAGTGCCAACAGGGGCCCAAACACCGGGGAGCTGTTTTTT. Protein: CSANRGPNTGELFF.

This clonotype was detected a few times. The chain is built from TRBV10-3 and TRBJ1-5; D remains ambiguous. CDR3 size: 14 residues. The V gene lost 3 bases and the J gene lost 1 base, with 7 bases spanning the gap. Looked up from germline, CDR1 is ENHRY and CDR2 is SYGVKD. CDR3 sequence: CAISDLGSNQPQHF. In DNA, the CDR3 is TGTGCCATCAGTGACTTGGGGAGCAATCAGCCCCAGCATTTT.

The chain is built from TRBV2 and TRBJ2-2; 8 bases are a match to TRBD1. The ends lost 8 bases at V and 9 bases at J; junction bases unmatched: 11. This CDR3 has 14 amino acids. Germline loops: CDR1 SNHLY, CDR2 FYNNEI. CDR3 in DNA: TGTGCCAGCCTTGGACAGGGTGGAACCTGGGAGCTGTTTTTT. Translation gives CASLGQGGTWELFF.

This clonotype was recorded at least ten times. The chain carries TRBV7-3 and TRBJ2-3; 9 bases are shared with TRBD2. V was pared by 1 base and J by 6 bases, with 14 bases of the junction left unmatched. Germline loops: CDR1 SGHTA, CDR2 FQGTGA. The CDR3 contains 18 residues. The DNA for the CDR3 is TGTGCCAGCAGCTTAAGGGCCCCCGGGCGGGAGGGCCTGGATACGCAGTATTTT. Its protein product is CASSLRAPGREGLDTQYF.

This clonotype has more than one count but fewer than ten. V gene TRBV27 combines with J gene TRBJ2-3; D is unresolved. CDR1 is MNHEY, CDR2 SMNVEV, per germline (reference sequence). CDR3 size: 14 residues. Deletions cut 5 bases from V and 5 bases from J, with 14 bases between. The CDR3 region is CASSPSGREDTQYF. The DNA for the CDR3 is TGTGCCAGCAGTCCTTCCGGAAGGGAAGATACGCAGTATTTT.

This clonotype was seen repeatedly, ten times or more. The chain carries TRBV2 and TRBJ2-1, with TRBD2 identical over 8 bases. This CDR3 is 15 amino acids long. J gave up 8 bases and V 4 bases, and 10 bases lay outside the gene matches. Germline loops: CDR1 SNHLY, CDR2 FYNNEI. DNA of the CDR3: TGTGCCAGCAGTGGGGGACTAGTCGGGTCGGATGAGCAGTTCTTC. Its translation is CASSGGLVGSDEQFF.

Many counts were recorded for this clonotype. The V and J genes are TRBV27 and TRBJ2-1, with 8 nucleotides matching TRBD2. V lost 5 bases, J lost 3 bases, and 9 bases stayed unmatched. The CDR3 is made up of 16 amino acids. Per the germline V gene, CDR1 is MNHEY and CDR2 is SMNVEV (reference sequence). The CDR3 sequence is CASSTIAGRRYNEQFF. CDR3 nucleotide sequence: TGTGCCAGCAGTACCATAGCGGGACGGCGCTACAATGAGCAGTTCTTC.

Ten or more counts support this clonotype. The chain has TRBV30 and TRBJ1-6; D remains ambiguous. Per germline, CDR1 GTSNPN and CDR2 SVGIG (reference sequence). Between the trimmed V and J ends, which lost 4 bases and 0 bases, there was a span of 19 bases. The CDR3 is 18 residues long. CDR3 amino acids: CAWTKDRSPHSYNSPLHF. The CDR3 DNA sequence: TGTGCCTGGACGAAAGATCGCAGCCCCCACTCCTATAATTCACCCCTCCACTTT.

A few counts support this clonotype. CDR3 in amino acids: CASSFSGQRTGELFF. Here the CDR3 DNA reads TGTGCCAGCAGTTTCTCGGGACAGCGGACCGGGGAGCTGTTTTTT. The V call is TRBV12-3 or TRBV12-4, the J call TRBJ2-2; 7 nucleotides line up with TRBD1. The length of the CDR3 is 15 residues. The trim removed 3 bases at V and 5 bases at J, leaving 6 bases unmatched.

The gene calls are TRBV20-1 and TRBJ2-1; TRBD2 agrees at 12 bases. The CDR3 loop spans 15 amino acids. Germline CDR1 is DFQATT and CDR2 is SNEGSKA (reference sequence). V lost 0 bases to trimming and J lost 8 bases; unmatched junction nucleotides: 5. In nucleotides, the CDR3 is TGCAGTGCTAGAGATCCTAGCGGGAGGGGGGATGAGCAGTTCTTC. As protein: CSARDPSGRGDEQFF.

The CDR3 bases are TGCGCCAGCAGCCACCTACAGGGGGCAAGAGGGGCCAACGTCCTGACTTTC. This translates into CASSHLQGARGANVLTF. The chain recombines TRBV4-3 with TRBJ2-6, with TRBD1 matching over 9 bases. Germline CDR1 and CDR2: LGHNA and YSLEER. CDR3 size: 17 residues. Unmatched junction bases numbered 7, after V lost 3 bases and J lost 4 bases.

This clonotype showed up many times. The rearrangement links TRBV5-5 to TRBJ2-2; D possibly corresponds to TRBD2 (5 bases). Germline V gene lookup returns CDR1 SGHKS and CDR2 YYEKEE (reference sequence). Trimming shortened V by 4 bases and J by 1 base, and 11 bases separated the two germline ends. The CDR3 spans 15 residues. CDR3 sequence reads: CASSLRTLNTGELFF. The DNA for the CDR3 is TGTGCCAGCAGCCTCAGGACTTTGAACACCGGGGAGCTGTTTTTT.